This T cell receptor beta chain was profiled in a study of human T cells and chemical hapten exposure. Indicated time point: patch test 2, 6 weeks after DPC sensitization. The treatment was: therapeutic diphenylcyclopropenone sensitization with weekly scalp DPC. This clonotype was recorded many times. The CDR3 sequence is 18 residues long. Trimming shortened V by 0 bases and J by 0 bases, and 15 bases separated the two germline ends. Germline V gene lookup returns CDR1 SGHNT and CDR2 YYREEE (reference sequence). TCRdb called the RACE reads again in MiXCR, with one record for every CDR3 protein. The sample lists just over 40,000 distinct CDR3 sequences, 3% to 4% occurring once.

This clonotype originated in a man aged 35 to 55 with alopecia areata. Some clones in this sample may be carry-over from other donors' samples. The gene calls are TRBV5-4 and TRBJ2-2; D not resolved. Here the sequenced sample was whole blood, taken in connection with sensitization to the hapten diphenylcyclopropenone (DPC). The CDR3 spells CASSLGLSNGPNTGELFF. In nucleotides, the CDR3 is TGTGCCAGCAGCTTGGGATTAAGCAACGGCCCGAACACCGGGGAGCTGTTTTTT.